Listed here are 10 T cell receptor beta chains from one sample, sequenced in a study of regulatory T cells in long-lasting Graves disease. Construction of the TCR beta libraries employed iRepertoire HTBI primers in conjunction with Arm-PCR of CDR3 regions. A single record per CDR3 protein comes from TCRdb applying MiXCR to the multiplex PCR reads. The data hold some 220,000 distinct CDR3 sequences, with around 19% observed a single time. Time point described: newly diagnosed GD, antithyroid drugs for less than 3 months. Extracted RNA from PBMCs served as the source of the TCR library. The same data also contributed to another study, on T cells in Graves' hyperthyroidism and ophthalmopathy.

The sequences come from peripheral blood mononuclear cells (PBMCs), collected at new diagnosis, from a patient treated with antithyroid drugs. Receptors originate from a woman in her thirties with Graves disease.

This clonotype was detected only a few times. The rearrangement links TRBV4-2 to TRBJ2-1, with 7 bases matching TRBD2. CDR1 is LGHNA and CDR2 is YNFKEQ in the germline V gene. The CDR3 has 14 amino acids. With V trimmed by 2 bases and J by 7 bases, 5 bases remained unmatched. Here the CDR3 reads CASSQSQRENEQFF. CDR3 coding DNA: TGTGCCAGCAGCCAATCCCAGCGGGAAAATGAGCAGTTCTTC.

This clonotype has at least ten counts. This rearrangement joins TRBV20-1 to TRBJ2-1; tentative D call: TRBD1 (6 bases). V was pared by 4 bases and J by 4 bases, with 11 bases between. Germline loops: CDR1 DFQATT, CDR2 SNEGSKA (reference sequence). The CDR3 has 13 amino acids. The DNA for the CDR3 is TGCAGTGCTACCGGGACACAGTACAATGAGCAGTTCTTC. It codes for CSATGTQYNEQFF.

The table lists this clonotype with many counts. The chain has TRBV15 and TRBJ1-5; 8 positions agree with TRBD1. Germline-derived CDR1 and CDR2 are LNHNV and YYDKDF (reference sequence). Unmatched junction bases numbered 1, after V lost 2 bases and J lost 4 bases. The CDR3 length is 14 residues. The CDR3 sequence is CATSRYRGNQPQHF. The CDR3 nucleotides are TGTGCCACCAGCAGATACAGGGGGAATCAGCCCCAGCATTTT.

The chain is built from TRBV27 and TRBJ1-2; a weak D match, TRBD1 (5 bases). The ends were cut back, 5 bases at V and 5 bases at J, with 9 bases in the middle. CDR1 and CDR2 (germline): MNHEY, SMNVEV (reference sequence). The CDR3 totals 12 residues. DNA of the CDR3: TGTGCCAGCAGTACCACAGGTTATGGCTACACCTTC. Translating gives CASSTTGYGYTF.

This clonotype was found many times. The chain has TRBV28 and TRBJ1-6, with D possibly TRBD1 on 5 matching bases. CDR1 and CDR2 from the germline V gene are MDHEN and SYDVKM. The germline V and J ends were trimmed by 5 bases and 10 bases, with 15 bases remaining between them. The CDR3 runs 14 residues. CDR3 DNA: TGTGCCAGCAGTCTCCTTGGGGGAGGCTCACCCCTCCACTTT. This codes for CASSLLGGGSPLHF.

At least ten counts were recorded for this clonotype. The V gene is TRBV19, the J gene TRBJ1-1, with 7 bases lining up with TRBD1. The CDR3 totals 15 residues. Germline CDR1 is LNHDA and CDR2 is SQIVND (reference sequence). Trimming removed 7 bases from V and 7 bases from J; junction bases left unmatched: 15. The CDR3 loop is CASTNPPTGEGEAFF. In DNA, the CDR3 is TGTGCCAGTACTAACCCCCCCACAGGGGAGGGTGAAGCTTTCTTT.

The table lists this clonotype with many counts. V gene TRBV7-3 combines with J gene TRBJ2-3; the match to TRBD1 covers 8 bases. Germline CDR1 SGHTA, CDR2 FQGTGA. The trim removed 5 bases at V and 6 bases at J, leaving 10 bases unmatched. The CDR3 spans 15 residues. The DNA of the CDR3 is TGTGCCAGCAGCGCGCAGGGGGCGCTGCCCGATACGCAGTATTTT. Amino acid sequence: CASSAQGALPDTQYF.

A few counts support this clonotype. This chain joins TRBV4-1 and TRBJ2-3; D not certain. V lost 3 bases and J 3 bases, leaving 13 bases between the germline ends. Germline CDR1 MGHRA, CDR2 YSYEKL. The CDR3 has 15 amino acids. The CDR3 loop reads CASSQYNAKTDTQYF. The CDR3 coding sequence is TGCGCCAGCAGCCAGTATAACGCGAAGACAGATACGCAGTATTTT.

This clonotype was observed many times. The V gene is TRBV19, the J gene TRBJ2-5; 7 bases map to TRBD1. Trimming at V came to 5 bases and at J to 13 bases, leaving 10 bases not matched to a gene. The CDR3 spans 12 residues. Looked up from germline, CDR1 is LNHDA and CDR2 is SQIVND (reference sequence). CDR3 sequence: CASSPTRDSWYF. CDR3 in DNA: TGTGCCAGTAGTCCCACTCGGGACAGCTGGTACTTC.

Concerning this clonotype itself: A read error may produce the germline difference seen at one junction end. The chain joins TRBV6-1 to TRBJ1-1; TRBD1 is a possible D gene (6 bases). The CDR3 spans 16 residues. CDR1 is MNHNS and CDR2 is SASEGT in the germline V gene. The CDR3 nucleotides read TGTGCCAGCGATGTGGGAGTTGGGCAGGGGAACGCTGAAGCTTTCTTT. Amino acids: CASDVGVGQGNAEAFF.